Shown below are 17 T cell receptor beta chains from a single sample sequenced in a study of cytomegalovirus exposure and HLA in healthy donors. The study ran its PCR with 60 Vbeta and 13 Jbeta primers. Generated by immunoSEQ multiplex PCR, the TCRdb table keeps only in-frame clones and is missing some. Here the sample spans some 180,000 clones, approximately 79% being singletons. Sequenced sample: PBMCs. The receptor source for this set is a woman under 40 in good health and CMV-seropositive.

V and J are TRBV18 and TRBJ1-4; 8 nucleotides line up with TRBD1. Germline CDR1 and CDR2: KGHSH and LQKENI. J lost 4 bases, V lost 3 bases, and 4 bases had no gene match. The CDR3 totals 15 residues. The CDR3: CASSPTGEVNEKLFF. CDR3 nucleotide sequence: TGTGCCAGCTCACCGACAGGGGAGGTTAATGAAAAACTGTTTTTT.

The CDR3 reads CASSPLHTGAYNSPLHF. DNA for the CDR3: TGTGCCAGCAGCCCACTCCATACAGGGGCCTATAATTCACCCCTCCACTTT. V gene TRBV7-8 combines with J gene TRBJ1-6; 7 bases are shared with TRBD1. This CDR3 comprises 17 residues. CDR1 is SGHVS, CDR2 FQNEAQ, per germline. Trimming removed 5 bases from V and 2 bases from J; junction bases left unmatched: 9.

This chain links TRBV5-1 with TRBJ2-1; no clear D. The CDR3 loop spans 12 amino acids. Germline CDR1 SGHRS, CDR2 YFSETQ. V gave up 2 bases and J gave up 5 bases, with 5 bases separating them. This chain's CDR3 is CASSFEDNEQFF. In DNA, the CDR3 is TGCGCCAGCAGCTTTGAGGACAATGAGCAGTTCTTC.

This chain uses TRBV7-2 with TRBJ1-5; D unresolved. The CDR3 sequence is 13 residues long. V lost 1 base to trimming and J lost 5 bases, with 6 bases between them. Germline lookup yields CDR1 SGHTA and CDR2 FQGNSA. CDR3 in amino acids: CASSLVPDQPQHF. CDR3 coding DNA: TGTGCCAGCAGCTTAGTCCCCGATCAGCCCCAGCATTTT.

This chain uses TRBV29-1 with TRBJ2-7, with 7 bases matching TRBD1. The CDR3 is 11 residues long. V lost 7 bases, J lost 7 bases, and 7 bases stayed unmatched. Germline V gives CDR1 SQVTM, CDR2 ANQGSEA. CDR3 DNA: TGCAGCGCCGCGACAGGGCAAGAGCAGTACTTC. It specifies CSAATGQEQYF.

V and J are TRBV7-7 and TRBJ2-1; 9 bases match TRBD2. Germline V gene data show CDR1 as SSHAT and CDR2 as FNYEAQ (reference sequence). Trimming took 6 bases from V and 0 from J; bases not matched to a gene: 3. This CDR3 spans 15 amino acids. CDR3 sequence reads: CASSRLAVSYNEQFF. In DNA form, the CDR3 reads TGTGCCAGCAGTAGACTAGCGGTCTCCTACAATGAGCAGTTCTTC.

The chain carries TRBV7-6 and TRBJ2-7, with TRBD1 matching over 8 bases. CDR1 and CDR2 from the germline V gene are SGHVS and FNYEAQ. J lost 6 bases, V lost 4 bases, and 11 bases had no gene match. This CDR3 region has 15 residues. The CDR3 spells CASSSSGGQGGEQYF. DNA for the CDR3: TGTGCCAGCAGCTCAAGCGGAGGACAGGGCGGCGAGCAGTACTTC.

This clone was observed a single time. The gene calls are TRBV7-8 and TRBJ2-7, with 8 bases that match TRBD2. The CDR3 spans 12 residues. Trimming cost V 7 bases and J 4 bases; bases outside gene matches: 3. Germline CDR1 and CDR2: SGHVS and FQNEAQ. CDR3 loop: CASTREVYEQYF. As DNA, the CDR3 is TGTGCCAGCACGCGGGAGGTTTACGAGCAGTACTTC.

The chain uses TRBV6-6 and TRBJ2-5, with a possible D match to TRBD1 (5 bases). The CDR3 spans 12 residues. The V gene's germline CDR1 is MNHNY and CDR2 SVGAGI (reference sequence). Deletions cut 5 bases from V and 7 bases from J, with 11 bases between. The CDR3 loop reads CASSLRVWTQYF. CDR3 in DNA: TGTGCCAGCAGTCTCAGGGTATGGACCCAGTACTTC.

This sequence joins TRBV5-6 and TRBJ2-3, with 12 bases fitting TRBD2. Germline V gene data show CDR1 as SGHDT and CDR2 as YYEEEE. V dropped 1 base and J dropped 6; count of bases not matched to a gene: 6. The CDR3 spans 16 residues. CDR3 sequence reads: CASSLRTSGITDTQYF. Here the CDR3 DNA reads TGTGCCAGCAGCTTGAGGACTAGCGGGATTACGGATACGCAGTATTTT.

The V call is TRBV11-3, the J call TRBJ2-2, with 7 bases matching TRBD1. The V segment lost 6 bases and the J segment 1 base; nucleotides outside the gene matches: 8. The germline V gene has CDR1 SGHNT and CDR2 YENEEA. CDR3 size: 16 residues. DNA of the CDR3: TGTGCCAGCAGTTCCTATCGACAGGGGAACACCGGGGAGCTGTTTTTT. This codes for CASSSYRQGNTGELFF.

This rearrangement joins TRBV7-2 to TRBJ2-3; 7 nucleotides line up with TRBD1. The length of the CDR3 is 16 residues. Germline V gene data show CDR1 as SGHTA and CDR2 as FQGNSA. The V segment lost 1 base and the J segment 13 bases; nucleotides outside the gene matches: 17. The CDR3 coding sequence is TGTGCCAGCAGCTTAGTCTCCGGGACAGCCCTATCCCATGAGTATTTT. Protein: CASSLVSGTALSHEYF.

The chain has TRBV11-3 and TRBJ1-2, with 7 bases aligning to TRBD1. CDR3 length: 13 amino acids. V lost 5 bases to trimming and J lost 8 bases; unmatched junction nucleotides: 8. CDR1 is SGHNT, CDR2 YENEEA, per germline. The CDR3 loop is CASSLGQVRGYTF. The CDR3 coding sequence is TGTGCCAGCAGCCTTGGACAGGTTCGGGGCTACACCTTC.

The chain employs TRBV5-1 and TRBJ1-5; no clear D gene. The CDR3 is 14 residues long. The germline gives CDR1 SGHRS, CDR2 YFSETQ. V shed 0 bases and J shed 5 bases, with 9 bases lying between them. The chain's CDR3 is CASSLESGDQPQHF. CDR3 bases: TGCGCCAGCAGCTTGGAGTCAGGCGATCAGCCCCAGCATTTT. The complete variable domain, with remaining parts taken from reference TRBV5-1 and TRBJ1-5, reads KAGVTQTPRYLIKTRGQQVTLSCSPISGHRSVSWYQQTPGQGLQFLFEYFSETQRNKGNFPGRFSGRQFSNSRSEMNVSTLELGDSALYLCASSLESGDQPQHFGDGTRLSIL.

The V and J genes are TRBV20-1 and TRBJ1-1; a weak D match, TRBD1 (5 bases). V lost 3 bases, J lost 10 bases, and 9 bases lay in between. This CDR3 has 10 amino acids. CDR1 is DFQATT and CDR2 is SNEGSKA in the germline V gene (reference sequence). Here the CDR3 reads CSASGGTAFF. The CDR3 DNA is TGCAGTGCTAGTGGGGGGACAGCTTTCTTT.

The chain couples TRBV9 to TRBJ1-1, with D possibly TRBD1 on 6 matching bases. Germline-derived CDR1 and CDR2 are SGDLS and YYNGEE. Trimming shortened V by 4 bases and J by 1 base, and 17 bases separated the two germline ends. The CDR3 extends over 16 amino acids. The chain's CDR3 is CASSPRWGPSNTEAFF. For the CDR3, the DNA is TGTGCCAGCAGCCCAAGGTGGGGGCCCTCGAACACTGAAGCTTTCTTT. Full variable domain (outside the CDR3, taken from reference TRBV9 and TRBJ1-1): DSGVTQTPKHLITATGQRVTLRCSPRSGDLSVYWYQQSLDQGLQFLIQYYNGEERAKGNILERFSAQQFPDLHSELNLSSLELGDSALYFCASSPRWGPSNTEAFFGQGTRLTVV.

The CDR3 DNA reads TGCGCCAGCAGCTTGGTAGGGGGATCTCCCGGGGAGCTGTTTTTT. It codes for CASSLVGGSPGELFF. The V call is TRBV5-1, the J call TRBJ2-2; possibly TRBD1 for D (6 bases). V was shortened by 0 bases and J by 6 bases, with 12 bases between the two germline ends. The CDR3 contains 15 residues. Per the germline V gene, CDR1 is SGHRS and CDR2 is YFSETQ.